This TCR beta chain comes out of a study of CD8 T cells in Susac syndrome. Study information: Active disease was present in six of the sequenced Susac syndrome patients, whereas roughly 8 of them were in remission.

CDR1 and CDR2 (germline): LGHDT, YNNKEL (reference sequence). J was trimmed by 8 bases and V by 6 bases; bases with no gene match: 12. There are 15 residues in the CDR3. This clonotype was seen only once. With random hexamers, roughly 0.5 to 1 ug RNA was reverse transcribed. Coverage of TCR beta CDR3 amplification by immunoSEQ multiplex PCR extended to 54 Vbeta and 13 Jbeta. Each CDR3 protein gets one entry after TCRdb re-called the immunoSEQ multiplex PCR reads with MiXCR. The sample carries about 140,000 distinct CDR3 sequences, around 93% recorded once. From blood CD8+ and CD4+ T cells, TCR beta sequences were generated. Each Susac syndrome patient had definite or probable disease by recently defined criteria.

The specimen sequenced was CD4+ T cells from PBMCs. This chain links TRBV3-1 with TRBJ2-1; 8 bases align to TRBD2. The TCR was taken from a human donor with Susac syndrome. This CDR3 is CASSRGGSGDYEQFF. The DNA of the CDR3 is TGTGCCAGCAGTCGGGGGGGTAGCGGGGACTATGAGCAGTTCTTC.